Each of the 6 T cell receptor beta chains below was sequenced from the same sample in a study of blood T cell repertoires in COVID-19 (dated by TCRdb to about 2020). Libraries came from the immunoSEQ multiplex PCR assay. Drawn from immuneACCESS, this table holds only the in-frame rearrangements with V and J called that TCRdb kept. Clones are partly lost; checked studies trace under half to an unresolved V gene and leave the rest unexplained. This sample comprises approximately 220,000 clones, approximately 86% of them detected only once. The ten largest clonotypes hold over 2.5% of the sample. Sequenced: peripheral blood. Every receptor here comes from a man aged 55 to 70 with acute or convalescent COVID-19.

The chain employs TRBV11-2 and TRBJ1-2; 7 positions agree with TRBD1. Trimming at V came to 0 bases and at J to 4 bases, leaving 5 bases not matched to a gene. Germline V lookup: CDR1 SGHAT, CDR2 FQNNGV. CDR3 length equals 15 residues. The CDR3 sequence is CASSLDGDSSYGYTF. CDR3 coding DNA: TGTGCCAGCAGCTTAGATGGGGACAGCAGCTATGGCTACACCTTC.

This chain uses TRBV6-5 with TRBJ1-1, with D possibly TRBD1 on 5 matching bases. Germline-derived CDR1 and CDR2 are MNHEY and SVGAGI. V was pared by 7 bases and J by 5 bases, with 14 bases between. CDR3 length: 13 residues. Here the CDR3 DNA reads TGTGCCAGCACTCTTGGGGGGGTTACTGAAGCTTTCTTT. This gives the protein CASTLGGVTEAFF.

This chain links TRBV29-1 with TRBJ2-3; 7 bases agree with TRBD2. The V gene's germline CDR1 is SQVTM and CDR2 ANQGSEA. V lost 3 bases to trimming and J lost 0 bases; unmatched junction nucleotides: 3. The CDR3 sequence is 14 residues long. CDR3 coding DNA: TGCAGCGTTGAGGGGGGGGTAAGCACAGATACGCAGTATTTT. The encoded protein is CSVEGGVSTDTQYF.

In this sample, this clone turned up once. The chain has TRBV19 and TRBJ2-5; 8 bases fit TRBD1. Germline V lookup: CDR1 LNHDA, CDR2 SQIVND (reference sequence). CDR3 length: 13 amino acids. Trimming took 3 bases from V and 5 from J; bases not matched to a gene: 2. The CDR3 reads CASSIRQGETQYF. CDR3 coding DNA: TGTGCCAGTAGTATTCGACAGGGGGAGACCCAGTACTTC.

The CDR3 DNA is TGTGCCAGCAGCCAAGACCAGCGGGCATTACAAGAGACCCAGTACTTC. This gives the protein CASSQDQRALQETQYF. The V and J genes are TRBV4-2 and TRBJ2-5; tentatively, D is TRBD2 (6 bases). Trimming shortened V by 0 bases and J by 2 bases, and 13 bases separated the two germline ends. The CDR3 has 16 residues. Per the germline V gene, CDR1 is LGHNA and CDR2 is YNFKEQ.

The chain has TRBV4-1 and TRBJ1-2; unclear D gene. The V and J ends lost 1 base and 8 bases respectively, with 5 bases between them. This CDR3 has 11 residues. Germline CDR1 and CDR2: MGHRA and YSYEKL. The CDR3 region has the DNA TGCGCCAGCAGCCAAGGAGGCGGCTACACCTTC. It yields the protein CASSQGGGYTF.